This paragraph reports one T cell receptor (beta chain). The antigen is unknown. This record belongs to a study of OX40 agonist ivuxolimab in advanced cancers. Study-wide background: Partial responses were recorded for three patients, including one with hepatocellular carcinoma and two with cutaneous melanoma.

Germline lookup yields CDR1 SGHDT and CDR2 YYEEEE. The J segment lost 8 bases and the V segment lost 4 bases, leaving 6 bases of the junction unmatched. The CDR3 length is 13 residues. Profiled with immunoSEQ multiplex PCR; TCRdb holds only in-frame clones, not every one. The sample carries 90,000 to 100,000 clones, roughly four fifths recorded once. Study-wide points: Partial responders dosed at 0.1-3.0 mg/kg displayed clonal expansion ranking among the lowest.

The receptor comes from an adult with an advanced solid tumor such as melanoma, head and neck, liver or kidney cancer. The chain uses TRBV5-6 and TRBJ1-2; TRBD1 aligns across 9 bases. The source material was CD4+ or CD8+ T cells sorted from blood, sampled in a trial of the OX40 agonist ivuxolimab. In DNA form, the CDR3 reads TGTGCCAGCAGCCCACAGGGGGCGCGAGGCTACACCTTC. It yields the protein CASSPQGARGYTF.